This TCR beta chain comes out of a study of identical twins. The CDR3 length is 16 residues. Germline V gene sequence: CDR1 SGHVS, CDR2 FQNEAQ. With V trimmed by 1 base and J by 4 bases, 7 bases remained unmatched. A single record per CDR3 protein comes from TCRdb applying MiXCR to the 5' RACE reads. The sample contains 700,000 or so distinct CDR3 sequences, around 20% of which appear only once. Another study also made use of these data, one on T cells expressing NK-cell markers. As that report states: Repertoires of TCR beta were obtained from T cells sorted as CD3+CD56+NKG2C+, CD3+CD56+NKG2C- and CD3+CD56-NKG2C+. Seven HCMV-seropositive donors and one seronegative donor made up the eight sequenced donors.

The V call is TRBV7-8, the J call TRBJ2-7; 10 nucleotides align to TRBD2. The clonotype originates from a woman aged 18-29 years in good health. The sample comprised PBMCs. This chain's CDR3 is CASSLGGLAGVYEQYF. Here the CDR3 DNA reads TGTGCCAGCAGCTTAGGCGGGCTAGCGGGAGTGTACGAGCAGTACTTC.